This entry features one T cell receptor (beta chain) sequence. Its antigen remains unknown. The PCR employed 60 Vbeta primers together with 13 Jbeta primers. Clones were sequenced by immunoSEQ multiplex PCR, and TCRdb holds only the in-frame ones, with some missing. In the table there are about 190,000 clones, about 87% of which are singletons. The sample originates from a study of cytomegalovirus exposure and HLA in healthy donors. Study-level results: Available immune exposure information was restricted to CMV serostatus only. With DRB1 most and HLA-C fewest, TCR association rates differed between HLA loci in a later analysis. Analyzed later, most CMV-associated TCR beta chains appeared HLA-restricted.

V dropped 4 bases and J dropped 1 base, with 10 bases sitting between them. Germline V gives CDR1 PRHDT, CDR2 FYEKMQ (reference sequence). CDR3 size: 14 residues. The source material was PBMCs. The chain combines TRBV13 with TRBJ2-5; D unclear. The clonotype was recovered from a man aged 25 to 45 in good health and CMV-seronegative. This CDR3 is CASSSRLPQETQYF. The DNA of the CDR3 is TGTGCCAGCAGCTCGAGGTTACCCCAAGAGACCCAGTACTTC. The variable domain in full, completed from reference TRBV13 and TRBJ2-5, reads AAGVIQSPRHLIKEKRETATLKCYPIPRHDTVYWYQQGPGQDPQFLISFYEKMQSDKGSIPDRFSAQQFSDYHSELNMSSLELGDSALYFCASSSRLPQETQYFGPGTRLLVL.